The 12 T cell receptor beta chains presented below share a single source sample, sequenced in a study of cytomegalovirus exposure and HLA in healthy donors. The repertoire was sequenced with immunoSEQ multiplex PCR; TCRdb's copy has only in-frame clones and lacks some. The sample comprises around 200,000 clones, 84% of which are singletons, and around 2.8% rests with the top ten. The source material was PBMCs. Receptors originate from a woman aged 18-35 years in good health and CMV-seropositive.

The sample holds a few counts of this clone. The chain joins TRBV7-3 to TRBJ2-7; 10 positions agree with TRBD2. From germline, CDR1 is SGHTA and CDR2 FQGTGA. This CDR3 has 16 residues. V gave up 5 bases and J gave up 2 bases; unmatched junction bases: 9. The chain's CDR3 is CASSPSGGSPAYEQYF. DNA for the CDR3: TGTGCCAGCAGCCCTAGCGGGGGCTCCCCGGCCTACGAGCAGTACTTC.

This clone has only one observation. The J gene is TRBJ2-1, the V gene TRBV6-5, with a weak D call TRBD1 (6 bases). Germline lookup yields CDR1 MNHEY and CDR2 SVGAGI. CDR3 size: 13 residues. V was cut by 8 bases and J by 4 bases, with 12 bases left in between. DNA for the CDR3: TGTGCCAGCTCGGGACACGGGTACAATGAGCAGTTCTTC. Protein: CASSGHGYNEQFF.

There are a few counts of this clone. The chain employs TRBV29-1 and TRBJ2-3; a weak D match, TRBD1 (5 bases). The CDR3 consists of 17 residues. V dropped 0 bases and J dropped 0 bases, with 16 bases sitting between them. Germline assignment: CDR1 SQVTM and CDR2 ANQGSEA. The CDR3 is CSVEESRTITSTDTQYF. CDR3 bases: TGCAGCGTTGAAGAGAGCCGGACAATCACTAGCACAGATACGCAGTATTTT.

CDR3 DNA: TGTGCCAGCAGCTCAGCCGAGGGAGCGCCGTATTCACCCCTCCACTTT. This sequence encodes CASSSAEGAPYSPLHF. V usage is TRBV5-6 and J usage is TRBJ1-6; D not resolved. Germline V lookup: CDR1 SGHDT, CDR2 YYEEEE. V lost 3 bases and J 8 bases, leaving 18 bases between the germline ends. This CDR3 region has 16 residues.

The DNA for the CDR3 is TGTGCCAGCAGCTTGACCCTGAAAGGGAGTCTCTACGAGCAGTACTTC. Its translation: CASSLTLKGSLYEQYF. The genes are TRBV5-6 and TRBJ2-7, with D tentatively TRBD2 (5 bases). With 1 base removed from V and 3 bases from J, the gap between germline ends came to 17 bases. Germline V CDR1 and CDR2: SGHDT, YYEEEE. The CDR3 extends over 16 amino acids.

The gene calls are TRBV7-2 and TRBJ2-7; a possible D gene is TRBD2 (5 bases). Trimming cost V 6 bases and J 4 bases, with 7 bases left between them. There are 11 residues in the CDR3. CDR1 is SGHTA and CDR2 is FQGNSA in the germline V gene. The chain's CDR3 is CASRRAYEQYF. CDR3 bases: TGTGCCAGCAGGCGGGCATACGAGCAGTACTTC.

A word on this clone: The same CDR3 also results from other DNA sequences found in this sample. V and J are TRBV2 and TRBJ1-1; the D is unclear. CDR3 length: 11 amino acids. With 6 bases removed from V and 5 bases from J, the gap between germline ends came to 7 bases. Germline V lookup: CDR1 SNHLY, CDR2 FYNNEI. DNA for the CDR3: TGTGCCAGCAGGGGCAGGACTGAAGCTTTCTTT. This codes for CASRGRTEAFF.

The V call is TRBV27, the J call TRBJ1-4; TRBD1 aligns across 7 bases. CDR1 is MNHEY and CDR2 is SMNVEV in the germline V gene (reference sequence). V dropped 4 bases and J dropped 4; count of bases not matched to a gene: 6. This CDR3 has 15 residues. DNA of the CDR3: TGTGCCAGCAGTTCGACAGGGTTTAGTAATGAAAAACTGTTTTTT. Translating it yields CASSSTGFSNEKLFF.

The CDR3, as DNA: TGTGCCAGCAGCTTAGGGTCCCCGGGGAGGGGCACTGAAGCTTTCTTT. Amino acids: CASSLGSPGRGTEAFF. V usage is TRBV7-9 and J usage is TRBJ1-1, with D maybe TRBD1 (5 bases). With 1 base removed from V and 4 bases from J, the gap between germline ends came to 16 bases. This CDR3 region has 16 residues. From germline, CDR1 is SEHNR and CDR2 FQNEAQ (reference sequence).

The chain has TRBV5-1 and TRBJ2-1; no firm D call. The germline CDR1 and CDR2 sequences are SGHRS and YFSETQ. The CDR3 has 13 amino acids. V was clipped by 0 bases and J by 4 bases, with 5 bases between them. The CDR3, as DNA: TGCGCCAGCAGCTTGGGGGCGTACAATGAGCAGTTCTTC. Residues: CASSLGAYNEQFF.

This clone was seen only once. The chain combines TRBV7-6 with TRBJ1-1, with 7 bases that match TRBD1. Germline lookup yields CDR1 SGHVS and CDR2 FNYEAQ. J gave up 4 bases and V 10 bases, and 6 bases lay outside the gene matches. The CDR3 contains 12 residues. CDR3 DNA: TGTGCCACCCAACAGGGGACCACTGAAGCTTTCTTT. The encoded protein is CATQQGTTEAFF.

The CDR3 region is CASSVEAAGPTDTQYF. In DNA, the CDR3 is TGTGCCAGCAGCGTTGAGGCAGCGGGGCCCACAGATACGCAGTATTTT. The V call is TRBV9, the J call TRBJ2-3, with TRBD2 identical over 7 bases. The CDR3 covers 16 residues. The germline CDR1 and CDR2 sequences are SGDLS and YYNGEE. The V gene end was trimmed by 2 bases and the J gene end by 2 bases; junction bases not matched to a gene: 8.